This T cell receptor (beta chain) was captured by sequencing in a study of control samples from healthy donors and cancer patients. Sequenced by immunoSEQ multiplex PCR; TCRdb stores in-frame clones only, minus some. The sample yields around 94,000 clones, approximately 93% seen once. CDR1 and CDR2 from the germline V gene are LNHDA and SQIVND (reference sequence). Trimming pared 4 bases from V and 4 bases from J, leaving 20 bases between. There are 16 residues in the CDR3. Specimen: blood. The receptor was isolated from a woman aged 25 to 45 in good health. The rearrangement joins TRBV19 to TRBJ2-7, with D perhaps matching TRBD1 (6 bases). This CDR3 reads CASSRKQGSKSYEQYF. CDR3 DNA sequence: TGTGCCAGTAGTAGGAAGCAGGGGTCCAAAAGTTACGAGCAGTACTTC.